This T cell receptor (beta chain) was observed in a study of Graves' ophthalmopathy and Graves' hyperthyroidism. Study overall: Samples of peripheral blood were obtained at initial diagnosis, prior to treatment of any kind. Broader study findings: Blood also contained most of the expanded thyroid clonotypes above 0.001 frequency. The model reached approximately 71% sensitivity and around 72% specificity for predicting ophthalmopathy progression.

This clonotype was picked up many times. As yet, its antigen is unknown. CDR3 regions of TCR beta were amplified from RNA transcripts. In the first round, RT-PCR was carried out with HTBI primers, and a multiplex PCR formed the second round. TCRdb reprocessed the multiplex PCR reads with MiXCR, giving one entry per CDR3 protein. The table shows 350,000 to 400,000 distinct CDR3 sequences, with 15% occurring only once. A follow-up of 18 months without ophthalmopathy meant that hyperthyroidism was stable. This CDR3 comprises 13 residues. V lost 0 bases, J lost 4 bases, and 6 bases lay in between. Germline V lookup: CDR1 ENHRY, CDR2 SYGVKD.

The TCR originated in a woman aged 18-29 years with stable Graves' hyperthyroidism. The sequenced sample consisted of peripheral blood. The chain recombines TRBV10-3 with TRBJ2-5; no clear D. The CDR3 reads CAISESDGETQYF. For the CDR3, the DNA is TGTGCCATCAGTGAGTCGGACGGAGAGACCCAGTACTTC.